Following are 18 T cell receptor beta chains from one sample sequenced in a study of CD8 T cells in Susac syndrome. RNA totalling roughly 0.45 to 1 ug underwent reverse transcription with random hexamers. TCRdb ran MiXCR on the immunoSEQ multiplex PCR reads and lists one entry per CDR3 protein. The sample holds about 150,000 distinct CDR3 sequences, approximately 94% seen once. The material sequenced was CD4+ T cells from PBMCs. The origin of the receptors is a human donor with Susac syndrome.

The chain is built from TRBV30 and TRBJ1-5; D not resolved. With 1 base removed from V and 4 bases from J, the gap between germline ends came to 14 bases. The CDR3 has 15 amino acids. The germline V gene encodes CDR1 GTSNPN and CDR2 SVGIG (reference sequence). The CDR3 loop is CAWSGSAAPNQPQHF. CDR3 nucleotides: TGTGCCTGGAGTGGATCAGCAGCCCCTAATCAGCCCCAGCATTTT.

V usage is TRBV6-5 and J usage is TRBJ2-1, with D perhaps matching TRBD1 (6 bases). Germline lookup yields CDR1 MNHEY and CDR2 SVGAGI. V was pared by 6 bases and J by 7 bases, with 19 bases between. This CDR3 has 15 amino acids. The CDR3 loop is CASRRQDLVKNEQFF. The CDR3, as DNA: TGTGCCAGCAGGCGACAGGACCTCGTTAAAAATGAGCAGTTCTTC.

The chain combines TRBV3-1 with TRBJ1-1, with no clear D. The CDR3 totals 13 residues. Looked up from germline, CDR1 is LGHDT and CDR2 is YNNKEL (reference sequence). V was shortened by 1 base and J by 6 bases, with 9 bases between the two germline ends. CDR3 sequence (DNA): TGTGCCAGCAGCCAAGCCGACCGATCTGAAGCTTTCTTT. This gives the protein CASSQADRSEAFF.

The chain recombines TRBV20-1 with TRBJ2-6; either TRBD1 or TRBD2 may fit D (5 bases each). The V gene's germline CDR1 is DFQATT and CDR2 SNEGSKA (reference sequence). The CDR3 is 15 amino acids. The CDR3 here is CSVEGRETGANVLTF. The CDR3 DNA is TGCAGCGTAGAGGGCAGGGAAACTGGGGCCAACGTCCTGACTTTC.

The V and J genes are TRBV2 and TRBJ2-4; 12 bases match TRBD2. Germline V gene data show CDR1 as SNHLY and CDR2 as FYNNEI. The CDR3 runs 18 residues. The V and J ends lost 6 bases and 0 bases, in that order; junction bases with no gene match: 9. The chain's CDR3 is CASRAGGLAGLAKNIQYF. The CDR3 coding sequence is TGTGCCAGCAGAGCAGGGGGACTAGCGGGCTTAGCCAAAAACATTCAGTACTTC.

This clonotype occurred a few times. The chain recombines TRBV29-1 with TRBJ2-7; D not resolved. CDR3 size: 13 residues. Germline V lookup: CDR1 SQVTM, CDR2 ANQGSEA. Trimming left V 0 bases short and J 6 bases short, with 12 bases between. CDR3: CSVEDLVLGEQYF. CDR3 nucleotide sequence: TGCAGCGTTGAAGATCTGGTTCTGGGCGAGCAGTACTTC.

J is TRBJ2-4 and V is TRBV2; D gene uncertain. V was trimmed by 3 bases and J by 13 bases, leaving 7 bases between them. The CDR3 contains 10 residues. CDR1 is SNHLY, CDR2 FYNNEI, per germline. CDR3 amino acids: CASSDRTQYF. The CDR3 nucleotides are TGTGCCAGCAGTGACCGAACACAGTACTTC.

The chain uses TRBV5-1 and TRBJ1-1; D unresolved. V shed 4 bases and J shed 1 base, with 11 bases lying between them. The germline V gene encodes CDR1 SGHRS and CDR2 YFSETQ. The CDR3 totals 14 residues. The CDR3 DNA reads as TGCGCCAGCAGCGGCCGGACCCCGAACACTGAAGCTTTCTTT. Its protein is CASSGRTPNTEAFF. The full variable domain, rest sourced from reference TRBV5-1 and TRBJ1-1, is KAGVTQTPRYLIKTRGQQVTLSCSPISGHRSVSWYQQTPGQGLQFLFEYFSETQRNKGNFPGRFSGRQFSNSRSEMNVSTLELGDSALYLCASSGRTPNTEAFFGQGTRLTVV.

The rearrangement uses TRBV5-6 and TRBJ2-5; perhaps TRBD1 as D (5 bases). This CDR3 region has 13 residues. V gave up 6 bases and J gave up 3 bases, with 12 bases separating them. In germline, CDR1 is SGHDT, CDR2 YYEEEE. CDR3: CASTQGYKETQYF. The CDR3 DNA reads TGTGCCAGCACCCAGGGTTATAAAGAGACCCAGTACTTC.

This clonotype was recorded once. The chain links TRBV29-1 to TRBJ2-1; the match to TRBD2 covers 8 bases. The germline V gene has CDR1 SQVTM and CDR2 ANQGSEA. The CDR3 totals 13 residues. V dropped 4 bases and J dropped 2; count of bases not matched to a gene: 1. In DNA form, the CDR3 reads TGCAGCGTTGCGGGGGGGGCCTACAATGAGCAGTTCTTC. Its translation: CSVAGGAYNEQFF.

The chain employs TRBV19 and TRBJ2-4; 7 bases align to TRBD1. Unmatched junction bases numbered 8, after V lost 0 bases and J lost 15 bases. Germline V CDR1 and CDR2: LNHDA, SQIVND (reference sequence). This CDR3 contains 13 residues. CDR3 in DNA: TGTGCCAGTAGTATAGATGCCACAGGGGTAAGGTACTTC. Translation: CASSIDATGVRYF.

This clonotype was seen a few times. The chain carries TRBV9 and TRBJ1-1; D call uncertain. This CDR3 contains 14 residues. V dropped 0 bases and J dropped 2 bases, with 8 bases sitting between them. Germline CDR1 and CDR2: SGDLS and YYNGEE. The CDR3 nucleotides are TGTGCCAGCAGCGTAGAGTGGGCTAACACTGAAGCTTTCTTT. This encodes CASSVEWANTEAFF.

The V gene is TRBV4-1, the J gene TRBJ1-6; D is ambiguous. Germline CDR1 reads MGHRA; CDR2 reads YSYEKL. V shed 2 bases and J shed 10 bases, with 12 bases lying between them. The CDR3 has 14 amino acids. The CDR3 bases are TGCGCCAGCAGCCAATCTGGGAGCCACTCACCCCTCCACTTT. It translates to CASSQSGSHSPLHF.

J is TRBJ1-1 and V is TRBV20-1; D call uncertain. Germline assignment: CDR1 DFQATT and CDR2 SNEGSKA (reference sequence). This CDR3 is built from 13 residues. Deletions cut 6 bases from V and 5 bases from J, with 16 bases between. Written as DNA, the CDR3 is TGCAGTGCCGCTCACGAGGGAGGGACTGAAGCTTTCTTT. Its translation is CSAAHEGGTEAFF.

This clonotype occurred once. The chain is built from TRBV4-3 and TRBJ1-2, with 9 bases fitting TRBD1. Germline V gives CDR1 LGHNA, CDR2 YSLEER. V shed 1 base and J 8 bases; nucleotides not matched to a gene: 8. The CDR3 length is 15 residues. CDR3 nucleotides: TGCGCCAGCAGCCAAGCCATCGGGACAGGGATCGGCTACACCTTC. Translation: CASSQAIGTGIGYTF.

J is TRBJ2-3 and V is TRBV20-1, with TRBD2 matching over 9 bases. Trimming cost V 6 bases and J 4 bases; bases outside gene matches: 11. The CDR3 has 15 residues. Germline lookup yields CDR1 DFQATT and CDR2 SNEGSKA (reference sequence). DNA for the CDR3: TGCAGTGCGGCTGGTGATAGCGGGAGTCCAGATACGCAGTATTTT. Protein: CSAAGDSGSPDTQYF.

V usage is TRBV29-1 and J usage is TRBJ2-2; no definite D call. V shed 3 bases and J shed 6 bases, with 11 bases lying between them. In germline, CDR1 is SQVTM, CDR2 ANQGSEA. This CDR3 is built from 13 residues. In DNA, the CDR3 is TGCAGCGTTGAGGAAAGGATTGCCGGGGAGCTGTTTTTT. Protein product: CSVEERIAGELFF.

This sequence joins TRBV29-1 and TRBJ1-2, with TRBD1 identical over 9 bases. The germline gives CDR1 SQVTM, CDR2 ANQGSEA. CDR3 length: 16 residues. V lost 0 bases and J lost 8; bases outside the gene matches: 13. The CDR3 DNA sequence: TGCAGCGTTGAAGAATCTTCATACAGGGGGCGTACAGGCTACACCTTC. This gives the protein CSVEESSYRGRTGYTF.